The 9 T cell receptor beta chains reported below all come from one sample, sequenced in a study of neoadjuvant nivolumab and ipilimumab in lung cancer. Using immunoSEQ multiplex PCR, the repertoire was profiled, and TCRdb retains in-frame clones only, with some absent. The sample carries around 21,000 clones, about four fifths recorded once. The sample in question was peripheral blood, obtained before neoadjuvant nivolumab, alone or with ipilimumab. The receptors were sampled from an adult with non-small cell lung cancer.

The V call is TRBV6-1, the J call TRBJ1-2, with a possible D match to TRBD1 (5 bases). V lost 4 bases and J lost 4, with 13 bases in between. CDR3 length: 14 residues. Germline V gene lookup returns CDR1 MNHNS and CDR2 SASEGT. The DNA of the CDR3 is TGTGCCAGCAGTGTGTTTGGGGGGAGCTATGGCTACACCTTC. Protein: CASSVFGGSYGYTF.

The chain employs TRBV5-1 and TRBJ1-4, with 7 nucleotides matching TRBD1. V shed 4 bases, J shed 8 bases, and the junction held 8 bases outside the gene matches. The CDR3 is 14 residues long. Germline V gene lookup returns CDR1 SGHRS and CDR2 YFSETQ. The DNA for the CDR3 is TGCGCCAGCAGCCCAACAGGGGTGGTGGAAAAACTGTTTTTT. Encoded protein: CASSPTGVVEKLFF.

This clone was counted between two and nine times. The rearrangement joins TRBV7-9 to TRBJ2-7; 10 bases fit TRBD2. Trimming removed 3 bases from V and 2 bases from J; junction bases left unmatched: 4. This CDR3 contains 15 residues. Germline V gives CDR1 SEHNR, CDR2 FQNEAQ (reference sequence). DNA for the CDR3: TGTGCCAGCAGCTTTCCAACTAGCGGGGCCTACGAGCAGTACTTC. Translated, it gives CASSFPTSGAYEQYF.

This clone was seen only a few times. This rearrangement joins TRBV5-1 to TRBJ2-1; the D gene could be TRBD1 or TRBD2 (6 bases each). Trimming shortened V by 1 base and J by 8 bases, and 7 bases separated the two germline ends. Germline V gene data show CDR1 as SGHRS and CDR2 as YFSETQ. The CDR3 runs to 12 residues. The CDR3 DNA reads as TGCGCCAGCAGCTTGAGGGGGGATGAGCAGTTCTTC. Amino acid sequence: CASSLRGDEQFF.

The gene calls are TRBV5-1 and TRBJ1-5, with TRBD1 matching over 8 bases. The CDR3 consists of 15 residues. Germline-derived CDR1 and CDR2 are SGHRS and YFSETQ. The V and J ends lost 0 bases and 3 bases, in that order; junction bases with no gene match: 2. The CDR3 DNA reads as TGCGCCAGCAGCTTGGGGGACAGGACCAATCAGCCCCAGCATTTT. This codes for CASSLGDRTNQPQHF.

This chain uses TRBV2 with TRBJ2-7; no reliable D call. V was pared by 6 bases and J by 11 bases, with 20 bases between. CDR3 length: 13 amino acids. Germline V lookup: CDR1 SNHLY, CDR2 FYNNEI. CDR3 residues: CASSYGVSTLKYF. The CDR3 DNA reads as TGTGCCAGCAGCTATGGGGTCAGTACACTAAAGTACTTC.

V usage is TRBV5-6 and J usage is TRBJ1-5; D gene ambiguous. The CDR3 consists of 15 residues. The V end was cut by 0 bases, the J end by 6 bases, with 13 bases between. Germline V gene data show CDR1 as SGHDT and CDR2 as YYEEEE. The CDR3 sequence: CASSLGLRSLQPQHF. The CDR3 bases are TGTGCCAGCAGCTTGGGTTTGAGATCCCTTCAGCCCCAGCATTTT.

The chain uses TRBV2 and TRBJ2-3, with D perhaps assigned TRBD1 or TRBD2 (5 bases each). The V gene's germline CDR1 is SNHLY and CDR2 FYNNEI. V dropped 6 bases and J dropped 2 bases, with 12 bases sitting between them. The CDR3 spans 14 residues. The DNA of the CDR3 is TGTGCCAGCAGGGGGACGGGACCCACAGATACGCAGTATTTT. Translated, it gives CASRGTGPTDTQYF.

The CDR3 bases are TGTGCCATCAGGACCCCTCAGCGGAGCCGCTACGAGCAGTACTTC. Translation: CAIRTPQRSRYEQYF. J is TRBJ2-7 and V is TRBV10-3; possibly TRBD2 for D (5 bases). CDR3 size: 15 residues. Trimming pared 6 bases from V and 3 bases from J, leaving 18 bases between. Germline V gives CDR1 ENHRY, CDR2 SYGVKD.